This entry concerns a single T cell receptor (beta chain). This sample is part of a study of blood T cell repertoires in COVID-19. Study context: The United States, Italy and Spain supplied acute and convalescent COVID-19 samples. T cells, B-cell-depleted T cells, or PBMCs supplied cDNA or gDNA.

CDR1 LNHDA and CDR2 SQIVND come from the germline V gene (reference sequence). Between the trimmed V and J ends, which lost 3 bases and 6 bases, there was a span of 8 bases. CDR3 length: 12 residues. In the original analysis: Estimation of nucleated cell counts relied on the amplification of reference gene primers. Some clones are missing from TCRdb's copy, which holds only in-frame ones; the method was immunoSEQ multiplex PCR. The V and J calls and clone size were taken over from that table, and D and trimming were inferred from the DNA. This table holds some 250,000 clones, 70% to 75% found once. The V gene is TRBV19, the J gene TRBJ1-1; a weak D match, TRBD1 (5 bases). The source of this sequence is a woman aged 80 or over with acute or convalescent COVID-19. Sequenced: peripheral blood. CDR3 region: CASSIEGAEAFF. CDR3 DNA sequence: TGTGCCAGTAGTATCGAAGGGGCTGAAGCTTTCTTT. The entire variable domain, with the rest obtained from reference TRBV19 and TRBJ1-1, is as follows: DGGITQSPKYLFRKEGQNVTLSCEQNLNHDAMYWYRQDPGQGLRLIYYSQIVNDFQKGDIAEGYSVSREKKESFPLTVTSAQKNPTAFYLCASSIEGAEAFFGQGTRLTVV.